This TCR beta chain stems from a study of blood T cell repertoires in COVID-19 (dated by TCRdb to 2018 to 2021). Notes on the research overall: Collaborator samples came from the United States, Italy and Spain and covered acute and convalescent phases of COVID-19. A freely available public database, intended as a resource for researchers studying the immune response to SARS-CoV-2, is where the repertoires were released. HLA class I and class II types, where available, came from metadata supplied by the sample provider rather than from assay-based typing. The samples were drawn from two sources: the first 160 participants of the ongoing ImmuneRACE study, and 1,200 or so subjects contributed by 6 global collaborators. The material from the prospective study consisted of cDNA or gDNA derived from T cells, B-cell-depleted T cells, or PBMCs. Nearly every sample came with metadata listing a de-identified subject ID, COVID-19 status, age in years and sex. The dataset comprised deeply sampled blood TCRbeta repertoires from subjects exposed to, actively infected with, or recovered from COVID-19. Results and caveats for the whole study, not just this receptor: Clinical and demographic metadata were provided uncurated, with the amount varying by source and participant.

The immunoSEQ Assay, a bias-controlled multiplex PCR, was used to amplify TCRbeta CDR3 regions from genomic DNA. The source study handled its data this way. The number of nucleated cells in each sample was estimated by amplification of reference gene primers within the assay. To quantify the absolute abundance of each unique TCRbeta CDR3 rearrangement, sequence reads were collapsed and filtered. For each sample, productive Simpson clonality was calculated by taking the square root of Simpson's diversity index across productive rearrangements. Held by TCRdb, this immuneACCESS table contains in-frame sequences only and omits some clones. Under half of the omission traces to an unresolved V gene where checked; the cause of the rest is unknown. The D gene and trimming were derived from the DNA, and the V and J assignments and clone size from that table. The sample table shows 130,000 or so clones, and 86% are seen once. Jointly, the top ten make up more than 4% of the sample.

Taken from the germline V gene (reference sequence), the CDR1 and CDR2 loops are LNHDA and SQIVND. Relative to germline, V is 7 bases shorter and J is 1 base shorter, with 13 bases between their ends. Including cysteine and phenylalanine, the CDR3 has 14 amino acids. This entry keeps only the CDR3 DNA: 42 bases, framed from base 1. Each collaborating institution followed its own protocols to collect whole blood in K2EDTA tubes. For TCRbeta analysis, collaborators shipped samples in one of three forms: frozen whole blood, isolated PBMCs, or DNA extracted from either of those sample types. Concerning this clone itself: It lacks a known antigen. The input lacks base qualities; no much larger clone sits a single base away.

Input material: peripheral blood. The receptor's source is a man aged 40-50 years with acute or convalescent COVID-19. The V and J genes are TRBV19 and TRBJ1-2; the D gene assignment is ambiguous. The DNA sequence is as follows: TGTGCCAGTAACCGCGGGAAGGGTAACTATGGCTACACCTTC. Its protein reads: CASNRGKGNYGYTF. When the CDR3 is completed using the reference TRBV19 and TRBJ1-2 genes on either side, the full variable domain is DGGITQSPKYLFRKEGQNVTLSCEQNLNHDAMYWYRQDPGQGLRLIYYSQIVNDFQKGDIAEGYSVSREKKESFPLTVTSAQKNPTAFYLCASNRGKGNYGYTFGSGTRLTVV.